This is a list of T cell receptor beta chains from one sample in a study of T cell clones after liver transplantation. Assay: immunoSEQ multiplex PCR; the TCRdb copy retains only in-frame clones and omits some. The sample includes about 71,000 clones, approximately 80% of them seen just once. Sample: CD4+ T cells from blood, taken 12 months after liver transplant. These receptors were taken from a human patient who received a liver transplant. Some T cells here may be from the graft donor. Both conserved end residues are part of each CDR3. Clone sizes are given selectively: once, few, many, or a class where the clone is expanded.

CDR3aa: CASSFGGAETQYF
v_gene: TRBV5-4
abundance: few
j_gene: TRBJ2-5

CDR3aa: CASSLTGGPYNEQFF
v_gene: TRBV28
abundance: .
j_gene: TRBJ2-1

CDR3aa: CASSERAGGSTDTQYF
v_gene: TRBV6-1
abundance: .
j_gene: TRBJ2-3

CDR3aa: CASRRSASSYNEQFF
v_gene: TRBV5-1
abundance: .
j_gene: TRBJ2-1

CDR3aa: CASSESLFRRLRRGYTF
v_gene: TRBV14
abundance: few
j_gene: TRBJ1-2

CDR3aa: CASSVGSSSSSTDTQYF
v_gene: TRBV9
abundance: .
j_gene: TRBJ2-3

CDR3aa: CASREAYEQYF
v_gene: TRBV6-8
abundance: .
j_gene: TRBJ2-7

CDR3aa: CASSEPDSSYNEQFF
v_gene: TRBV10-1
abundance: .
j_gene: TRBJ2-1

CDR3aa: CASRFEPQGKTVGAFF
v_gene: TRBV19
abundance: .
j_gene: TRBJ1-1

CDR3aa: CASSRRTGGNQPQHF
v_gene: TRBV7-2
abundance: .
j_gene: TRBJ1-5

CDR3aa: CASSLGQSWFTDTQYF
v_gene: TRBV5-1
abundance: .
j_gene: TRBJ2-3

CDR3aa: CASKGLSSYNEQFF
v_gene: TRBV2
abundance: .
j_gene: TRBJ2-1

CDR3aa: CASSLGSTALSGNTIYF
v_gene: TRBV11-2
abundance: .
j_gene: TRBJ1-3

CDR3aa: CASSSTSGRTYNEQFF
v_gene: TRBV27
abundance: few
j_gene: TRBJ2-1

CDR3aa: CASSLLGGRDRARQPQHF
v_gene: TRBV28
abundance: .
j_gene: TRBJ1-5

CDR3aa: CASQQGPAREGEQYF
v_gene: TRBV18
abundance: .
j_gene: TRBJ2-7

CDR3aa: CASSYSGQVAYEQYF
v_gene: TRBV6-5
abundance: .
j_gene: TRBJ2-7

CDR3aa: CASSEQGPDEQYF
v_gene: TRBV2
abundance: few
j_gene: TRBJ2-7

CDR3aa: CASSLDSYNEQFF
v_gene: TRBV5-1
abundance: few
j_gene: TRBJ2-1

CDR3aa: CASSLVQGKTMNTEAFF
v_gene: TRBV5-6
abundance: few
j_gene: TRBJ1-1

CDR3aa: CASSLNGPGSGANVLTF
v_gene: TRBV11-2
abundance: .
j_gene: TRBJ2-6

CDR3aa: CASSDDGFTEAFF
v_gene: TRBV2
abundance: .
j_gene: TRBJ1-1

CDR3aa: CAWRVGDRFSYEQYF
v_gene: TRBV30
abundance: .
j_gene: TRBJ2-7

CDR3aa: CASYSSTDTQYF
v_gene: TRBV28
abundance: few
j_gene: TRBJ2-3

CDR3aa: CASRGGLNTEAFF
v_gene: TRBV6-5
abundance: .
j_gene: TRBJ1-1

CDR3aa: CASSFGSLETQYF
v_gene: TRBV11-2
abundance: .
j_gene: TRBJ2-5

CDR3aa: CSGGNTEAFF
v_gene: TRBV29-1
abundance: .
j_gene: TRBJ1-1

CDR3aa: CASSPRQGENGGNTIYF
v_gene: TRBV9
abundance: .
j_gene: TRBJ1-3

CDR3aa: CASSLDPWGELFF
v_gene: TRBV11-3
abundance: .
j_gene: TRBJ2-2

CDR3aa: CASTPRSSGRSAYNEQFF
v_gene: TRBV7-2
abundance: .
j_gene: TRBJ2-1

CDR3aa: CASSFKRQETQYF
v_gene: TRBV5-1
abundance: .
j_gene: TRBJ2-5

CDR3aa: CASSSPGGAVSYNEQFF
v_gene: TRBV28
abundance: .
j_gene: TRBJ2-1

CDR3aa: CASSSSGAPTLSSYEQYF
v_gene: TRBV27
abundance: .
j_gene: TRBJ2-7

CDR3aa: CASSSPQGTTYEQYF
v_gene: TRBV27
abundance: .
j_gene: TRBJ2-7

CDR3aa: CASSIGSGRARNEQFF
v_gene: TRBV19
abundance: .
j_gene: TRBJ2-1

CDR3aa: CASSLGTGGRRNEQFF
v_gene: TRBV7-2
abundance: .
j_gene: TRBJ2-1

CDR3aa: CASSLRTGNTGELFF
v_gene: TRBV5-1
abundance: .
j_gene: TRBJ2-2

CDR3aa: CASSLWQGPTYEQYF
v_gene: TRBV5-4
abundance: .
j_gene: TRBJ2-7

CDR3aa: CASSWSSGSSNTGELFF
v_gene: TRBV11-2
abundance: few
j_gene: TRBJ2-2

CDR3aa: CASSLGVGMNTEAFF
v_gene: TRBV11-2
abundance: once
j_gene: TRBJ1-1

CDR3aa: CASSPRTETQYF
v_gene: TRBV6-1
abundance: .
j_gene: TRBJ2-5

CDR3aa: CASIPLRAASGSNEQYF
v_gene: TRBV28
abundance: .
j_gene: TRBJ2-7

CDR3aa: CASRRTSNEQFF
v_gene: TRBV6-5
abundance: .
j_gene: TRBJ2-1

CDR3aa: CASSPDRVWETQYF
v_gene: TRBV18
abundance: .
j_gene: TRBJ2-5

CDR3aa: CASSWVLHRDEQFF
v_gene: TRBV28
abundance: .
j_gene: TRBJ2-1

CDR3aa: CSVEGAGIGSQYF
v_gene: TRBV29-1
abundance: .
j_gene: TRBJ2-5

CDR3aa: CASSLGPPSYEQYF
v_gene: TRBV5-1
abundance: .
j_gene: TRBJ2-7

CDR3aa: CASSARTGTEQYF
v_gene: TRBV5-1
abundance: few
j_gene: TRBJ2-7

CDR3aa: CASSFRGGATNEKLFF
v_gene: TRBV13
abundance: .
j_gene: TRBJ1-4

CDR3aa: CASSQATSTGAYEQYF
v_gene: TRBV4-3
abundance: .
j_gene: TRBJ2-7

CDR3aa: CASRLGQGNTEAFF
v_gene: TRBV7-3
abundance: .
j_gene: TRBJ1-1

CDR3aa: CSAFGVETQYF
v_gene: TRBV29-1
abundance: few
j_gene: TRBJ2-5

CDR3aa: CAWSVGGYTEAFF
v_gene: TRBV30
abundance: .
j_gene: TRBJ1-1

CDR3aa: CASSLATGSYNEQFF
v_gene: TRBV7-2
abundance: few
j_gene: TRBJ2-1

CDR3aa: CASSEGQEGSNQPQHF
v_gene: TRBV2
abundance: .
j_gene: TRBJ1-5

CDR3aa: CASKSGVYGYTF
v_gene: TRBV19
abundance: .
j_gene: TRBJ1-2

CDR3aa: CASSQELAQFQETQYF
v_gene: TRBV4-2
abundance: .
j_gene: TRBJ2-5